The next 20 T cell receptor beta chains were all read from a single sample in a study of T cells in Graves' hyperthyroidism and ophthalmopathy (dated by TCRdb to between 2018 and 2020). Library creation used multiplex PCR. Sequencing was performed on an Illumina HiSeq 2000. Amplification of TCR beta CDR3 regions was carried out from RNA transcripts. A first-round RT-PCR of the TCR CDR3 used the HTBI primer set with the Qiagen OneStep RT-PCR kit. The raw public reads went through TCRdb reprocessing: fastp at Q25, MiXCR clone calling, in-frame beta chains kept. Entries are consolidated by CDR3 protein sequence, retaining the most common genes and DNA. This sample is represented by a few hundred thousand distinct CDR3 sequences; around 15% of them were singletons. 25% to 30% of the sample goes to the ten largest clones. Source material: blood. The receptors stem from a woman aged 25 to 39 with Graves' ophthalmopathy.

The table lists this clonotype with many counts. This chain joins TRBV11-3 and TRBJ2-1; 7 nucleotides match TRBD2. The length of the CDR3 is 16 residues. V shed 6 bases and J 0 bases; nucleotides not matched to a gene: 8. The V gene's germline CDR1 is SGHNT and CDR2 YENEEA. CDR3: CASSPPGGSSYNEQFF. CDR3 nucleotide sequence: TGTGCCAGCAGTCCCCCTGGCGGGAGCTCCTACAATGAGCAGTTCTTC.

This sequence joins TRBV7-9 and TRBJ2-3; 10 bases are shared with TRBD1. CDR3 length: 14 residues. V trimming: 4 bases; J trimming: 8 bases; junction bases outside the gene matches: 6. Germline CDR1 and CDR2: SEHNR and FQNEAQ (reference sequence). CDR3 amino acids: CASSSGQGNPTQYF. The DNA for the CDR3 is TGTGCCAGCAGCTCGGGACAGGGGAACCCTACGCAGTATTTT.

This clonotype appeared many times. V usage is TRBV28 and J usage is TRBJ1-2, with D uncertain. Trimming left V 4 bases short and J 7 bases short, with 16 bases between. The CDR3 contains 14 residues. Germline V gene data show CDR1 as MDHEN and CDR2 as SYDVKM. CDR3 coding DNA: TGTGCCAGCAGTTATGGCTCCCAGGCGCCTGGCTACACCTTC. Protein: CASSYGSQAPGYTF.

The chain combines TRBV19 with TRBJ2-7; no definite D call. The CDR3 is 12 amino acids. The germline V gene encodes CDR1 LNHDA and CDR2 SQIVND (reference sequence). Between the trimmed V and J ends, which lost 3 bases and 5 bases, there was a span of 8 bases. CDR3: CASSMPPHEQYF. The CDR3 coding sequence is TGTGCCAGTAGTATGCCCCCCCACGAGCAGTACTTC.

To note about this clonotype: A much larger clone lies a single base off, so this may be a read error. The gene calls are TRBV28 and TRBJ1-1; a weak D match, TRBD1 (5 bases). Trimming shortened V by 10 bases and J by 4 bases, and 13 bases separated the two germline ends. This CDR3 is built from 12 residues. Germline V gives CDR1 MDHEN, CDR2 SYDVKM. The CDR3 spells CATVGGCTEAFF. The CDR3 DNA reads TGTGCCACCGTTGGGGGGTGCACTGAAGCTTTCTTT.

This clonotype was seen more than once but under ten times. This may arise from a read error, as a much more abundant clone is one base away. J is TRBJ2-7 and V is TRBV18, with D tentatively TRBD1 (6 bases). This CDR3 contains 14 residues. Germline CDR1 reads KGHSH; CDR2 reads LQKENI. Trimming stripped 7 bases from V and 3 bases from J, with 16 bases between. CDR3 DNA: TGTGCCAGCTTACCTGGAGGACAGAACTACGAGCAGTACTTC. It is translated as CASLPGGQNYEQYF. Complete variable domain (other parts from reference TRBV18 and TRBJ2-7): NAGVMQNPRHLVRRRGQEARLRCSPMKGHSHVYWYRQLPEEGLKFMVYLQKENIIDESGMPKERFSAEFPKEGPSILRIQQVVRGDSAAYFCASLPGGQNYEQYFGPGTRLTVT.

Of note for this clonotype: A much larger clone lies a single base off, so this may be a read error. This sequence joins TRBV2 and TRBJ1-2; possible D gene TRBD1, 6 bases. The CDR3 runs to 13 residues. Per germline, CDR1 SNHLY and CDR2 FYNNEI. The CDR3 DNA reads TGTGTCAGCAGTGACCAGGGGAGGTATGGCTACACCTTC. Amino acid sequence: CVSSDQGRYGYTF. Complete variable domain (other parts from reference TRBV2 and TRBJ1-2): EPEVTQTPSHQVTQMGQEVILRCVPISNHLYFYWYRQILGQKVEFLVSFYNNEISEKSEIFDDQFSVERPDGSNFTLKIRSTKLEDSAMYFCVSSDQGRYGYTFGSGTRLTVV.

This clonotype was detected ten times or more. This chain connects TRBV20-1 to TRBJ2-5; 9 bases agree with TRBD2. J was trimmed by 4 bases and V by 3 bases; bases with no gene match: 9. Per germline, CDR1 DFQATT and CDR2 SNEGSKA (reference sequence). The CDR3 has 15 amino acids. The CDR3 is CSASTLAGRAETQYF. The CDR3 coding sequence is TGCAGTGCTAGTACGCTAGCGGGAAGGGCAGAGACCCAGTACTTC.

The chain joins TRBV9 to TRBJ2-7; 9 bases line up with TRBD2. CDR3 length: 15 residues. CDR1 is SGDLS and CDR2 is YYNGEE in the germline V gene. The junction had 7 bases not matched to a gene; V was cut back by 0 bases and J by 6 bases. CDR3 sequence reads: CASSVDLAGGSEQYF. The CDR3 DNA reads TGTGCCAGCAGCGTAGATCTGGCGGGAGGGTCCGAGCAGTACTTC.

This clonotype showed up many times. The V gene is TRBV2, the J gene TRBJ2-5; 12 positions agree with TRBD2. Germline trimming cut 1 base from V and 4 bases from J; bases unmatched to any gene: 10. Germline lookup yields CDR1 SNHLY and CDR2 FYNNEI. This CDR3 comprises 18 residues. CDR3 in DNA: TGTGCCAGCAGTGAAGACGGAAGACTAGCGGGAGATTCAGAGACCCAGTACTTC. As protein: CASSEDGRLAGDSETQYF.

The rearrangement joins TRBV20-1 to TRBJ2-2; no firm D call. The CDR3 is 11 residues long. Germline lookup yields CDR1 DFQATT and CDR2 SNEGSKA (reference sequence). With 5 bases removed from V and 4 bases from J, the gap between germline ends came to 5 bases. The CDR3 DNA follows: TGCAGTGCTCCTAGCACCGGGGAGCTGTTTTTT. This encodes CSAPSTGELFF.

This clonotype has more than one count but fewer than ten. This chain links TRBV7-9 with TRBJ2-3; the match to TRBD1 covers 7 bases. CDR3 size: 18 residues. Germline CDR1 is SEHNR and CDR2 is FQNEAQ (reference sequence). V was pared by 10 bases and J by 4 bases, with 23 bases of the junction left unmatched. As DNA, the CDR3 is TGTGCCACCACGGAAGACAGGGCGAGTTGGTTTCCGGCAGATACGCAGTATTTT. The encoded protein is CATTEDRASWFPADTQYF.

This clonotype has at least ten counts. The V gene is TRBV29-1, the J gene TRBJ2-1; 9 bases are a match to TRBD1. Looked up from germline, CDR1 is SQVTM and CDR2 is ANQGSEA. This CDR3 region has 13 residues. Unmatched junction bases numbered 6, after V lost 6 bases and J lost 6 bases. DNA for the CDR3: TGCAGCGTAGAACCGGGACAGGGCAATGAGCAGTTCTTC. It yields the protein CSVEPGQGNEQFF.

This clonotype was found a few times. The rearrangement joins TRBV10-1 to TRBJ2-7, with D hard to call. V lost 4 bases, J lost 3 bases, and 13 bases lay in between. Germline V lookup: CDR1 WNHNN, CDR2 SYGVQD (reference sequence). The length of the CDR3 is 14 residues. The CDR3 region has the DNA TGCGCCAGCAGTGCAATTTTGCGGTACTACGAGCAGTACTTC. Translating gives CASSAILRYYEQYF.

V is TRBV20-1 and J is TRBJ1-5, with D unresolved. Per the germline V gene, CDR1 is DFQATT and CDR2 is SNEGSKA (reference sequence). The CDR3 has 11 residues. Trimming left V 0 bases short and J 8 bases short, with 5 bases between. CDR3 coding DNA: TGCAGTGCTAGAGAGCGGGAGCCCCAGCATTTT. This translates into CSAREREPQHF.

The chain joins TRBV18 to TRBJ1-4; a weak D match, TRBD1 (5 bases). V was shortened by 4 bases and J by 8 bases, with 20 bases between the two germline ends. CDR1 and CDR2 from the germline V gene are KGHSH and LQKENI. This CDR3 contains 16 residues. The CDR3 reads CASSRTTGRDFEKLFF. The CDR3 DNA is TGTGCCAGCTCACGAACTACTGGCCGGGACTTCGAAAAACTGTTTTTT.

The chain carries TRBV27 and TRBJ2-1, with TRBD2 matching 10 bases. The V gene end was trimmed by 10 bases and the J gene end by 7 bases; junction bases not matched to a gene: 10. This CDR3 is built from 14 residues. CDR1 is MNHEY, CDR2 SMNVEV, per germline (reference sequence). The CDR3 here is CAMAGTSEKNEQFF. The CDR3 region has the DNA TGTGCCATGGCCGGGACTAGCGAAAAAAATGAGCAGTTCTTC.

The CDR3 DNA follows: TGTGCCAGCAGCCAGACTACAGGGGGCTTTGGCCCGAACACTGAAGCTTTCTTT. Its translation is CASSQTTGGFGPNTEAFF. The rearrangement joins TRBV9 to TRBJ1-1; TRBD1 matches 9 bases. This CDR3 is built from 18 residues. Germline trimming cut 4 bases from V and 1 base from J; bases unmatched to any gene: 14. Germline-derived CDR1 and CDR2 are SGDLS and YYNGEE.

This clonotype was recorded many times. This chain joins TRBV11-2 and TRBJ2-7, with D perhaps matching TRBD1 (6 bases). CDR1 and CDR2 from the germline V gene are SGHAT and FQNNGV. Trimming left V 7 bases short and J 2 bases short, with 12 bases between. This CDR3 has 13 residues. CDR3 region: CASTPGTTYEQYF. The CDR3 DNA sequence: TGTGCCAGCACGCCCGGGACAACCTACGAGCAGTACTTC.

The rearrangement links TRBV5-5 to TRBJ2-7; weak D call: TRBD2 (5 bases). V was cut by 6 bases and J by 2 bases, with 15 bases left in between. The CDR3 is made up of 14 amino acids. Germline lookup yields CDR1 SGHKS and CDR2 YYEKEE (reference sequence). CDR3 in DNA: TGTGCCAGCACCGTAACCGCGGGCCCCTACGAGCAGTACTTC. Translating it yields CASTVTAGPYEQYF.